This T cell receptor (beta chain) was sequenced during a study of radiotherapy plus CTLA-4 blockade in lung cancer. Assay used: immunoSEQ multiplex PCR; TCRdb lists only in-frame clones, some missing. In the table there are fewer than 65,000 clones, 70% to 85% of which are singletons. V lost 4 bases to trimming and J lost 8 bases, with 17 bases between them. The CDR3 totals 15 residues. Germline CDR1 reads MDHEN; CDR2 reads SYDVKM. The source of this sequence is a human donor with non-small cell lung cancer whose response to radiotherapy plus ipilimumab could not be evaluated. Material: peripheral blood, obtained from a patient treated with radiotherapy plus ipilimumab. V and J are TRBV28 and TRBJ1-4, with a tentative D call TRBD1 (6 bases). The CDR3 nucleotides are TGTGCCAGCAGTTGGCCGGGACACGGGGAGGAAAAACTGTTTTTT. Protein product: CASSWPGHGEEKLFF.